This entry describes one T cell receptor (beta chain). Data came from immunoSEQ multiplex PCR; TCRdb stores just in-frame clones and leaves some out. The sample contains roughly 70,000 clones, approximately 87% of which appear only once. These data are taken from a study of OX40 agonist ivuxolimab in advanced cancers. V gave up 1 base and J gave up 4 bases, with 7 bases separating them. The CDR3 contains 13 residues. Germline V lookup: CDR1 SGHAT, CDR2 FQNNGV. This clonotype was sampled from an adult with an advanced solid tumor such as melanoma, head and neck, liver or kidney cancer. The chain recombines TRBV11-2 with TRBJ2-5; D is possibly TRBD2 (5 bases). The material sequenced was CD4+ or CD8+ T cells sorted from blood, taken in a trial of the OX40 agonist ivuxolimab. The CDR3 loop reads CASSLAGTETQYF. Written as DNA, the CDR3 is TGTGCCAGCAGCTTAGCGGGAACAGAGACCCAGTACTTC. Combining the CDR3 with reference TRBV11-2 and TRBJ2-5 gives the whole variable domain EAGVAQSPRYKIIEKRQSVAFWCNPISGHATLYWYQQILGQGPKLLIQFQNNGVVDDSQLPKDRFSAERLKGVDSTLKIQPAKLEDSAVYLCASSLAGTETQYFGPGTRLLVL.